The 24 T cell receptor beta chains given below trace back to one sample, sequenced in a study of cytomegalovirus exposure and HLA in healthy donors. Primers for the PCR totalled 60 Vbeta and 13 Jbeta. The table came from immunoSEQ multiplex PCR; TCRdb's copy has only in-frame clones and leaves some out. The sample includes more than 90,000 clones, around 81% seen only once; the top ten take over 4%. The material sequenced was PBMCs. These receptor sequences come from a woman in her 70s in good health and CMV-seropositive.

This rearrangement joins TRBV19 to TRBJ2-2, with 11 nucleotides matching TRBD2. The CDR3 has 18 residues. Trimming at V came to 5 bases and at J to 0 bases, leaving 8 bases not matched to a gene. Looked up from germline, CDR1 is LNHDA and CDR2 is SQIVND (reference sequence). The CDR3 nucleotides read TGTGCCAGTAGTGTAAAGACTAGCGGGATCCCGAACACCGGGGAGCTGTTTTTT. Protein product: CASSVKTSGIPNTGELFF.

This clone showed up just a few times. The chain carries TRBV7-9 and TRBJ2-7, with TRBD1 as a possible D gene (6 bases). The CDR3 runs 14 residues. The ends were cut back, 2 bases at V and 4 bases at J, with 12 bases in the middle. Germline values: CDR1 SEHNR, CDR2 FQNEAQ (reference sequence). CDR3 amino acids: CASSLTDRWYEQYF. CDR3 in DNA: TGTGCCAGCAGCTTAACCGACAGGTGGTACGAGCAGTACTTC.

This rearrangement joins TRBV29-1 to TRBJ2-1; D is perhaps TRBD1 (5 bases). The V and J ends lost 3 bases and 4 bases respectively, with 13 bases between them. This CDR3 spans 14 amino acids. Germline V lookup: CDR1 SQVTM, CDR2 ANQGSEA. The CDR3 region is CSVDRGRAYNEQFF. As DNA, the CDR3 is TGCAGCGTTGATAGGGGCAGAGCATACAATGAGCAGTTCTTC.

The chain combines TRBV13 with TRBJ1-6; the match to TRBD1 covers 11 bases. J lost 6 bases, V lost 4 bases, and 5 bases had no gene match. CDR1 PRHDT and CDR2 FYEKMQ come from the germline V gene (reference sequence). The CDR3 length is 16 residues. The CDR3 sequence: CASSWRTGGRNSPLHF. CDR3 sequence (DNA): TGTGCCAGCAGCTGGCGGACAGGGGGCCGTAATTCACCCCTCCACTTT.

The chain couples TRBV7-3 to TRBJ1-3, with D maybe TRBD1 (5 bases). The length of the CDR3 is 18 residues. Germline CDR1 and CDR2: SGHTA and FQGTGA. With 8 bases removed from V and 3 bases from J, the gap between germline ends came to 26 bases. The chain's CDR3 is CASPLRVLRAHHGNTIYF. For the CDR3, the DNA is TGTGCCAGCCCCCTCCGGGTTCTCAGGGCGCACCATGGAAACACCATATATTTT.

In its sample, this clone was seen once. The chain couples TRBV28 to TRBJ1-1, with D uncertain. Germline V CDR1 and CDR2: MDHEN, SYDVKM. The V gene lost 7 bases and the J gene lost 6 bases, with 18 bases spanning the gap. The CDR3 has 14 amino acids. The CDR3 sequence: CASKSRPRGPEAFF. CDR3 bases: TGTGCCAGCAAATCTAGGCCGAGAGGCCCTGAAGCTTTCTTT.

V is TRBV11-3 and J is TRBJ2-1; 14 bases line up with TRBD2. After removal of 5 bases from V and 4 bases from J, the junction contained 7 bases not matched to a gene. The CDR3 sequence is 17 residues long. The V gene's germline CDR1 is SGHNT and CDR2 YENEEA. CDR3 sequence: CASSRGTSGSQYNEQFF. The CDR3 bases are TGTGCCAGCAGCCGGGGGACTAGCGGGAGTCAGTACAATGAGCAGTTCTTC.

This clone was seen a few times. The chain recombines TRBV18 with TRBJ2-7; TRBD2 aligns across 10 bases. This CDR3 region has 15 residues. The J segment lost 6 bases and the V segment lost 6 bases, leaving 11 bases of the junction unmatched. Germline V gene sequence: CDR1 KGHSH, CDR2 LQKENI. The CDR3 DNA reads TGTGCCAGCTCCCCAGGGAGCGGGAGGGTAGGCGAGCAGTACTTC. Amino acids: CASSPGSGRVGEQYF.

This sequence joins TRBV4-3 and TRBJ2-1, with TRBD2 matching over 14 bases. The V segment lost 5 bases and the J segment 3 bases; nucleotides outside the gene matches: 12. The CDR3 is 19 amino acids. Germline values: CDR1 LGHNA, CDR2 YSLEER. The CDR3 loop reads CASSIRTSGRRGYYNEQFF. The CDR3 nucleotides read TGCGCCAGCAGCATCCGGACTAGCGGGAGGAGAGGGTACTACAATGAGCAGTTCTTC.

This chain uses TRBV7-9 with TRBJ2-7; 10 nucleotides align to TRBD1. The CDR3 runs to 15 residues. V lost 5 bases, J lost 5 bases, and 9 bases stayed unmatched. CDR1 SEHNR and CDR2 FQNEAQ come from the germline V gene (reference sequence). In DNA, the CDR3 is TGTGCCAGCAGCAAACTCCCCGGGACAGGGGACGAGCAGTACTTC. It encodes CASSKLPGTGDEQYF.

The chain recombines TRBV7-2 with TRBJ2-7; the D gene is possibly TRBD1 (5 bases). The CDR3 sequence is 13 residues long. Germline CDR1 is SGHTA and CDR2 is FQGNSA. V dropped 1 base and J dropped 4 bases, with 8 bases sitting between them. The CDR3 is CASSLVGQYEQYF. CDR3 DNA sequence: TGTGCCAGCAGCTTAGTGGGGCAATACGAGCAGTACTTC.

The chain carries TRBV19 and TRBJ2-5, with 11 bases matching TRBD2. V shed 4 bases and J 5 bases; nucleotides not matched to a gene: 6. Germline loops: CDR1 LNHDA, CDR2 SQIVND (reference sequence). This CDR3 has 15 residues. The chain's CDR3 is CASSRLAGGGETQYF. In DNA, the CDR3 is TGTGCCAGTAGTAGGCTAGCGGGAGGAGGGGAGACCCAGTACTTC.

The gene calls are TRBV5-1 and TRBJ2-5, with 8 nucleotides matching TRBD1. The J call may be in error: the DNA end matches TRBJ2-7 better. The CDR3 loop spans 14 amino acids. Looked up from germline, CDR1 is SGHRS and CDR2 is YFSETQ. CDR3 amino acids: CASSPGQGSYEQYF. The CDR3 DNA is TGCGCCAGCAGCCCTGGACAGGGATCCTACGAGCAGTACTTC.

This sequence joins TRBV9 and TRBJ2-5; TRBD1 matches at 9 bases. The CDR3 is 17 amino acids. Germline V gene lookup returns CDR1 SGDLS and CDR2 YYNGEE. V was pared by 2 bases and J by 1 base, with 9 bases of the junction left unmatched. The chain's CDR3 is CASSVSPPGQGQETQYF. CDR3 nucleotides: TGTGCCAGCAGCGTTAGCCCGCCGGGACAGGGCCAAGAGACCCAGTACTTC.

The chain combines TRBV10-3 with TRBJ1-4; 8 nucleotides line up with TRBD1. This CDR3 is 16 amino acids long. V lost 3 bases to trimming and J lost 8 bases; unmatched junction nucleotides: 11. CDR1 ENHRY and CDR2 SYGVKD come from the germline V gene. This CDR3 reads CAISEDETGAREKLFF. In DNA form, the CDR3 reads TGTGCCATCAGTGAAGATGAGACAGGGGCGAGGGAAAAACTGTTTTTT.

This chain joins TRBV5-1 and TRBJ1-1, with D tentatively TRBD1 (6 bases). V lost 4 bases, J lost 3 bases, and 13 bases lay in between. The CDR3 length is 14 residues. CDR1 and CDR2 (germline): SGHRS, YFSETQ. The CDR3 spells CASSPRDTDTEAFF. DNA for the CDR3: TGCGCCAGCAGCCCTCGGGACACGGACACTGAAGCTTTCTTT.

This clone has just a few counts. This chain uses TRBV5-4 with TRBJ2-1, with D tentatively TRBD2 (6 bases). Trimming cost V 6 bases and J 4 bases, with 17 bases left between them. CDR3 length: 15 residues. Germline-derived CDR1 and CDR2 are SGHNT and YYREEE (reference sequence). For the CDR3, the DNA is TGTGCCAGCACCACTCCGTTGGGGGGTTACAATGAGCAGTTCTTC. It encodes CASTTPLGGYNEQFF.

This sequence joins TRBV5-1 and TRBJ2-2; 8 nucleotides align to TRBD2. This CDR3 spans 17 amino acids. Trimming at V came to 1 base and at J to 2 bases, leaving 7 bases not matched to a gene. The germline CDR1 and CDR2 sequences are SGHRS and YFSETQ. The CDR3 region has the DNA TGCGCCAGCAGCTTGCCCGGGGGGGACGTAAACACCGGGGAGCTGTTTTTT. Translation: CASSLPGGDVNTGELFF.

V usage is TRBV21-1 and J usage is TRBJ1-6; TRBD1 is the table's D call and was not checked against the DNA. TRBV21-1 is designated a pseudogene. The CDR3 length is 14 residues. The chain's CDR3 is CASSNVHTNSPLHF. The CDR3 DNA reads TGTGCCAGCAGCAATGTACATACCAATTCACCCCTCCACTTT.

This chain links TRBV28 with TRBJ2-1; the match to TRBD1 covers 7 bases. V lost 6 bases and J lost 4; bases outside the gene matches: 15. The CDR3 runs to 17 residues. CDR1 is MDHEN, CDR2 SYDVKM, per germline. CDR3: CASRPKTGTVGYNEQFF. CDR3 in DNA: TGTGCCAGCAGGCCTAAAACCGGGACAGTCGGGTACAATGAGCAGTTCTTC. Filled out from reference TRBV28 and TRBJ2-1, the complete variable domain reads DVKVTQSSRYLVKRTGEKVFLECVQDMDHENMFWYRQDPGLGLRLIYFSYDVKMKEKGDIPEGYSVSREKKERFSLILESASTNQTSMYLCASRPKTGTVGYNEQFFGPGTRLTVL.

This chain connects TRBV4-2 to TRBJ2-2, with D possibly TRBD2 on 7 matching bases. Germline V gene data show CDR1 as LGHNA and CDR2 as YNFKEQ. The CDR3 totals 17 residues. V was trimmed by 0 bases and J by 6 bases, leaving 17 bases between them. CDR3 nucleotides: TGTGCCAGCAGCCAAGATCGGGACCCGGGGGGCGCCGGGGAGCTGTTTTTT. It is translated as CASSQDRDPGGAGELFF.

This clone has more than one count but fewer than ten. V gene TRBV5-1 combines with J gene TRBJ1-1; D is unclear. The CDR3 totals 13 residues. The V and J ends lost 0 bases and 4 bases respectively, with 7 bases between them. Germline V lookup: CDR1 SGHRS, CDR2 YFSETQ. In DNA, the CDR3 is TGCGCCAGCAGCTTGGGTGCAGGCACTGAAGCTTTCTTT. The encoded protein is CASSLGAGTEAFF.

This rearrangement joins TRBV7-9 to TRBJ1-2; 7 bases agree with TRBD1. Germline trimming cut 5 bases from V and 8 bases from J; bases unmatched to any gene: 14. The CDR3 consists of 15 residues. Germline CDR1 reads SEHNR; CDR2 reads FQNEAQ (reference sequence). The CDR3 loop reads CASSHPGGTRVGYTF. The CDR3 region has the DNA TGTGCCAGCAGCCACCCAGGGGGGACCCGAGTGGGCTACACCTTC.

The chain employs TRBV19 and TRBJ2-5; maybe TRBD2 (6 bases). The J call may be faulty, since TRBJ2-7 better matches the DNA end. Germline loops: CDR1 LNHDA, CDR2 SQIVND (reference sequence). This CDR3 is 13 amino acids long. The CDR3 bases are TGTGCCAGTAGTACTAGCGAGACCTACGAGCAGTACTTC. This translates into CASSTSETYEQYF.